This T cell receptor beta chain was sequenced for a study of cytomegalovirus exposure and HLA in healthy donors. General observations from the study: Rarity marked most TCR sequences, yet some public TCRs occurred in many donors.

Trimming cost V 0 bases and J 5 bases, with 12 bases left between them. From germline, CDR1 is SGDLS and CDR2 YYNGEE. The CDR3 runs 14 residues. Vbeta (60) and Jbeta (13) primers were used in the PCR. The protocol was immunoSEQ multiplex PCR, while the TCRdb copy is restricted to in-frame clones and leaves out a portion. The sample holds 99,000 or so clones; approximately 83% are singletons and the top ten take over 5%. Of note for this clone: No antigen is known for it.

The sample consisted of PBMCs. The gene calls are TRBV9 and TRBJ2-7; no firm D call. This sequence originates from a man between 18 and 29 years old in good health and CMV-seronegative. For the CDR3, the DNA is TGTGCCAGCAGCGTAGCTCCTAGTTCCGACGAGCAGTACTTC. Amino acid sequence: CASSVAPSSDEQYF.